The sequence of this T cell receptor (beta chain) was determined in a study of graft-versus-host responses after intestinal transplantation. This CDR3 has 12 residues. The V gene's germline CDR1 is KGHSH and CDR2 LQKENI. Trimming removed 5 bases at V and 4 bases at J, with 8 bases between. Sequencing was performed with immunoSEQ multiplex PCR; in TCRdb, only in-frame clones are kept and a portion is missing. The table shows under 30,000 clones, with roughly 90% occurring only once. Sequenced material: PBMCs, taken roughly 38 days after intestinal transplant. The chain uses TRBV18 and TRBJ2-5; D remains ambiguous. The sequence derives from a human patient who received an intestinal transplant, so some T cells may come from the graft donor. The CDR3 DNA is TGTGCCAGCTCAGACGCGAGAGAGACCCAGTACTTC. It yields the protein CASSDARETQYF.